The next 27 T cell receptor beta chains were all read from a single sample in a study of blood T cell repertoires in COVID-19. Produced via immunoSEQ multiplex PCR; TCRdb's table is partial and in-frame only. The sample carries roughly 300,000 clones, around 82% recorded once. The material sequenced was peripheral blood. Receptors were obtained from a woman between 45 and 65 years old who had recovered from COVID-19.

The chain uses TRBV5-8 and TRBJ2-4; D possibly corresponds to TRBD2 (6 bases). The V end was cut by 4 bases, the J end by 0 bases, with 17 bases between. CDR1 SGHTS and CDR2 YDEGEE come from the germline V gene. The CDR3 has 17 amino acids. The CDR3 nucleotides read TGTGCCAGCAGCCACGCTCTAGCGCCTACAGCCAAAAACATTCAGTACTTC. It translates to CASSHALAPTAKNIQYF.

CDR3: CASSPLHLTAPYQATNEKLFF. The DNA for the CDR3 is TGTGCCAGCAGTCCCCTCCACTTGACAGCTCCTTATCAAGCAACTAATGAAAAACTGTTTTTT. The rearrangement links TRBV27 to TRBJ1-4, with a possible D match to TRBD1 (5 bases). V lost 5 bases and J 0 bases, leaving 28 bases between the germline ends. Germline V lookup: CDR1 MNHEY, CDR2 SMNVEV (reference sequence). This CDR3 contains 21 residues.

The chain recombines TRBV7-8 with TRBJ1-5; a possible D gene is TRBD1 (5 bases). Per the germline V gene, CDR1 is SGHVS and CDR2 is FQNEAQ. There are 15 residues in the CDR3. V was pared by 5 bases and J by 1 base, with 12 bases between. The CDR3 DNA sequence: TGTGCCAGCAGCCGAGGCCCAGGGAGCAATCAGCCCCAGCATTTT. Translating gives CASSRGPGSNQPQHF.

The V gene is TRBV4-1, the J gene TRBJ2-5; a possible D gene is TRBD2 (5 bases). This CDR3 has 16 amino acids. Germline CDR1 reads MGHRA; CDR2 reads YSYEKL. V gave up 4 bases and J gave up 1 base, with 16 bases separating them. The CDR3 DNA follows: TGCGCCAGCAGCCCCGTCGGGATTCCCTCCCAAGAGACCCAGTACTTC. This gives the protein CASSPVGIPSQETQYF.

V usage is TRBV28 and J usage is TRBJ1-2, with 8 bases fitting TRBD1. The V gene end was trimmed by 6 bases and the J gene end by 7 bases; junction bases not matched to a gene: 4. The CDR3 length is 12 residues. Looked up from germline, CDR1 is MDHEN and CDR2 is SYDVKM. CDR3 sequence (DNA): TGTGCCAGCAGCCTGACAGGGGCTGGCTACACCTTC. It translates to CASSLTGAGYTF.

The CDR3 sequence: CASSLAQQGWLSGELFF. For the CDR3, the DNA is TGTGCCAGCAGCTTGGCCCAGCAGGGTTGGTTGAGCGGGGAGCTGTTTTTT. This chain uses TRBV5-5 with TRBJ2-2; D perhaps matches TRBD1 (5 bases). The CDR3 sequence is 17 residues long. Germline lookup yields CDR1 SGHKS and CDR2 YYEKEE (reference sequence). The V and J ends lost 0 bases and 7 bases respectively, with 19 bases between them. Filled out from reference TRBV5-5 and TRBJ2-2, the complete variable domain reads DAGVTQSPTHLIKTRGQQVTLRCSPISGHKSVSWYQQVLGQGPQFIFQYYEKEERGRGNFPDRFSARQFPNYSSELNVNALLLGDSALYLCASSLAQQGWLSGELFFGEGSRLTVL.

This clone was counted once. CDR3 nucleotides: TGTGCCAGCAGCCCCACGGGACAGGGGACGGCCTACGAGCAGTACTTC. Its translation is CASSPTGQGTAYEQYF. V gene TRBV7-8 combines with J gene TRBJ2-7; 10 bases align to TRBD1. In germline, CDR1 is SGHVS, CDR2 FQNEAQ. J gave up 2 bases and V 5 bases, and 9 bases lay outside the gene matches. The CDR3 sequence is 16 residues long.

J is TRBJ2-3 and V is TRBV6-4; TRBD2 aligns across 8 bases. This CDR3 spans 15 amino acids. The J segment lost 4 bases and the V segment lost 2 bases, leaving 5 bases of the junction unmatched. Germline V gene data show CDR1 as MRHNA and CDR2 as SNTAGT. The DNA of the CDR3 is TGTGCCAGCAGTGACCGAGCGGGAGAAGCAGATACGCAGTATTTT. It encodes CASSDRAGEADTQYF.

V gene TRBV29-1 combines with J gene TRBJ2-7; D might be TRBD1 (6 bases). This CDR3 contains 15 residues. Germline V gene lookup returns CDR1 SQVTM and CDR2 ANQGSEA. Trimming cost V 0 bases and J 6 bases, with 18 bases left between them. The CDR3 sequence: CSVEEGWAGTSEQYF. The CDR3 DNA reads TGCAGCGTTGAAGAGGGGTGGGCAGGGACATCCGAGCAGTACTTC.

The chain couples TRBV24-1 to TRBJ2-3; 8 bases map to TRBD1. Germline V gives CDR1 KGHDR, CDR2 SFDVKD. After removal of 12 bases from V and 2 bases from J, the junction contained 6 bases not matched to a gene. The CDR3 consists of 13 residues. The CDR3 protein is CAARDRTTDTQYF. DNA for the CDR3: TGTGCCGCCCGGGACAGGACCACAGATACGCAGTATTTT.

The V call is TRBV9, the J call TRBJ1-3; D unresolved. Germline CDR1 reads SGDLS; CDR2 reads YYNGEE. V shed 1 base and J shed 5 bases, with 7 bases lying between them. The CDR3 length is 13 residues. As DNA, the CDR3 is TGTGCCAGCAGCGTATCACACCGAAACACCATATATTTT. Amino acid sequence: CASSVSHRNTIYF.

This clone is a singleton in its sample. The genes are TRBV6-2 or TRBV6-3 and TRBJ1-1; D uncertain. The germline V and J ends were trimmed by 3 bases and 5 bases, with 10 bases remaining between them. Germline CDR1 is MNHEY and CDR2 is SVGEGT. The CDR3 covers 13 residues. CDR3 in amino acids: CASSYPGRTEAFF. The CDR3 nucleotides are TGTGCCAGCAGTTATCCGGGAAGGACTGAAGCTTTCTTT.

This chain joins TRBV19 and TRBJ1-5, with D maybe TRBD1 (5 bases). V lost 4 bases, J lost 3 bases, and 16 bases lay in between. CDR1 is LNHDA and CDR2 is SQIVND in the germline V gene (reference sequence). This CDR3 spans 16 amino acids. DNA of the CDR3: TGTGCCAGTAGTAACCCGACAGAGTGGTTCAATCAGCCCCAGCATTTT. Encoded protein: CASSNPTEWFNQPQHF.

The rearrangement links TRBV19 to TRBJ2-2, with 12 bases aligning to TRBD2. V trimming: 4 bases; J trimming: 4 bases; junction bases outside the gene matches: 4. CDR1 is LNHDA, CDR2 SQIVND, per germline (reference sequence). This CDR3 contains 16 residues. DNA for the CDR3: TGTGCCAGTAGTACGGGACTAGCGGGCGTCACCGGGGAGCTGTTTTTT. Encoded protein: CASSTGLAGVTGELFF. Looking up the rest from reference TRBV19 and TRBJ2-2 gives the full variable domain: DGGITQSPKYLFRKEGQNVTLSCEQNLNHDAMYWYRQDPGQGLRLIYYSQIVNDFQKGDIAEGYSVSREKKESFPLTVTSAQKNPTAFYLCASSTGLAGVTGELFFGEGSRLTVL.

The J gene is TRBJ2-7, the V gene TRBV6-5; 10 positions match TRBD2. The germline V gene encodes CDR1 MNHEY and CDR2 SVGAGI. Unmatched junction bases numbered 11, after V lost 6 bases and J lost 6 bases. The CDR3 consists of 15 residues. CDR3 residues: CASRRELAGGPEQYF. CDR3 sequence (DNA): TGTGCCAGCAGGCGAGAGTTAGCGGGGGGCCCCGAGCAGTACTTC.

The chain combines TRBV3-1 (or the pseudogene TRBV3-2) with TRBJ1-6; no clear D. V gave up 5 bases and J gave up 9 bases, with 14 bases separating them. The CDR3 totals 14 residues. Germline V gives CDR1 LGHDT, CDR2 YNNKEL (reference sequence). Here the CDR3 reads CASSKGQVLSPLHF. CDR3 DNA: TGTGCCAGCAGCAAAGGGCAGGTCCTTTCACCCCTCCACTTT.

The chain couples TRBV6-5 to TRBJ1-2; tentatively, D is TRBD1 (5 bases). This CDR3 spans 16 amino acids. Germline loops: CDR1 MNHEY, CDR2 SVGAGI. V lost 2 bases and J 7 bases, leaving 20 bases between the germline ends. The CDR3 spells CASSYRDSLGFPGYTF. CDR3 coding DNA: TGTGCCAGCAGTTACAGAGACAGCCTAGGTTTCCCTGGCTACACCTTC.

The rearrangement links TRBV25-1 to TRBJ1-6; 9 nucleotides align to TRBD1. Germline loops: CDR1 MGHDK, CDR2 SYGVNS. After removal of 7 bases from V and 16 bases from J, the junction contained 14 bases not matched to a gene. The CDR3 has 14 residues. The CDR3 nucleotides are TGTGCCAGCACCACCGGGACAGGGTCCCCCCAGCTCCACTTT. It specifies CASTTGTGSPQLHF.

This clone was seen a handful of times. The chain joins TRBV4-1 to TRBJ1-1; 7 positions match TRBD1. Germline V gene lookup returns CDR1 MGHRA and CDR2 YSYEKL. The CDR3 is 17 amino acids. V lost 2 bases to trimming and J lost 1 base; unmatched junction nucleotides: 10. For the CDR3, the DNA is TGCGCCAGCAGCCAATCCTTATCCGGGACAGCGAACACTGAAGCTTTCTTT. The encoded protein is CASSQSLSGTANTEAFF.

The CDR3 coding sequence is TGTGCCTGGGGAGCTAGCGGGAGGGGTACTAGCACAGATACGCAGTATTTT. It specifies CAWGASGRGTSTDTQYF. V and J are TRBV30 and TRBJ2-3; the match to TRBD2 covers 12 bases. After removal of 5 bases from V and 0 bases from J, the junction contained 9 bases not matched to a gene. This CDR3 is 17 amino acids long. Looked up from germline, CDR1 is GTSNPN and CDR2 is SVGIG (reference sequence).

The chain combines TRBV7-2 with TRBJ1-2; 7 nucleotides line up with TRBD1. J gave up 8 bases and V 5 bases, and 5 bases lay outside the gene matches. Germline lookup yields CDR1 SGHTA and CDR2 FQGNSA. The CDR3 has 12 amino acids. The CDR3 nucleotides read TGTGCCAGCAGCGAGGACAGGATCGGCTACACCTTC. Its protein is CASSEDRIGYTF. Supplemented by reference TRBV7-2 and TRBJ1-2, the full variable domain reads GAGVSQSPSNKVTEKGKDVELRCDPISGHTALYWYRQSLGQGLEFLIYFQGNSAPDKSGLPSDRFSAERTGGSVSTLTIQRTQQEDSAVYLCASSEDRIGYTFGSGTRLTVV.

This rearrangement joins TRBV11-1 to TRBJ1-1; D is ambiguous. Looked up from germline, CDR1 is SGHAT and CDR2 is FQDESV (reference sequence). V shed 2 bases and J shed 10 bases, with 8 bases lying between them. This CDR3 is 11 amino acids long. The DNA of the CDR3 is TGTGCCAGCAGCTTAAAGGGAGGAGCTTTCTTT. This sequence encodes CASSLKGGAFF.

The chain joins TRBV5-4 to TRBJ2-4, with 8 positions matching TRBD1. Germline V lookup: CDR1 SGHNT, CDR2 YYREEE (reference sequence). V gave up 1 base and J gave up 4 bases; unmatched junction bases: 7. This CDR3 is built from 16 residues. The CDR3 protein is CASSLRSGGRKNIQYF. The CDR3 DNA is TGTGCCAGCAGCTTGAGATCAGGGGGCCGGAAAAACATTCAGTACTTC.

This chain uses TRBV6-5 with TRBJ1-2; D might be TRBD1 (5 bases). Germline V gene lookup returns CDR1 MNHEY and CDR2 SVGAGI. Trimming took off 7 bases at V and 8 bases at J, with 17 bases between the two ends. The CDR3 is 13 residues long. The CDR3 is CASNPDRRGGYTF. The CDR3 bases are TGTGCCAGCAACCCCGACCGGAGGGGAGGCTACACCTTC.

This clone occurred once. The CDR3, as DNA: TGTGCCAGCAGTGATAGGACAGAATACCAAGAGACCCAGTACTTC. This encodes CASSDRTEYQETQYF. The V and J genes are TRBV25-1 and TRBJ2-5; weak D call: TRBD1 (6 bases). Per the germline V gene, CDR1 is MGHDK and CDR2 is SYGVNS. CDR3 length: 15 residues. V gave up 3 bases and J gave up 0 bases, with 11 bases separating them. Drawing the rest from reference TRBV25-1 and TRBJ2-5, the complete variable domain is EADIYQTPRYLVIGTGKKITLECSQTMGHDKMYWYQQDPGMELHLIHYSYGVNSTEKGDLSSESTVSRIRTEHFPLTLESARPSHTSQYLCASSDRTEYQETQYFGPGTRLLVL.

The table lists this clone with a few counts. The chain uses TRBV27 and TRBJ2-1; 7 positions match TRBD2. Trimming removed 4 bases from V and 0 bases from J; junction bases left unmatched: 6. CDR1 is MNHEY, CDR2 SMNVEV, per germline (reference sequence). CDR3 length equals 16 residues. Written as DNA, the CDR3 is TGTGCCAGCAGTTCACAGCGGGGTAGCTCCTACAATGAGCAGTTCTTC. Its translation: CASSSQRGSSYNEQFF.

The CDR3 reads CASSSATGPDSPLHF. The DNA for the CDR3 is TGTGCCAGCAGCTCCGCAACAGGGCCGGATTCACCCCTCCACTTT. V usage is TRBV5-4 and J usage is TRBJ1-6; a weak D match, TRBD1 (6 bases). The CDR3 spans 15 residues. Trimming stripped 3 bases from V and 8 bases from J, with 15 bases between. CDR1 and CDR2 (germline): SGHNT, YYREEE (reference sequence).